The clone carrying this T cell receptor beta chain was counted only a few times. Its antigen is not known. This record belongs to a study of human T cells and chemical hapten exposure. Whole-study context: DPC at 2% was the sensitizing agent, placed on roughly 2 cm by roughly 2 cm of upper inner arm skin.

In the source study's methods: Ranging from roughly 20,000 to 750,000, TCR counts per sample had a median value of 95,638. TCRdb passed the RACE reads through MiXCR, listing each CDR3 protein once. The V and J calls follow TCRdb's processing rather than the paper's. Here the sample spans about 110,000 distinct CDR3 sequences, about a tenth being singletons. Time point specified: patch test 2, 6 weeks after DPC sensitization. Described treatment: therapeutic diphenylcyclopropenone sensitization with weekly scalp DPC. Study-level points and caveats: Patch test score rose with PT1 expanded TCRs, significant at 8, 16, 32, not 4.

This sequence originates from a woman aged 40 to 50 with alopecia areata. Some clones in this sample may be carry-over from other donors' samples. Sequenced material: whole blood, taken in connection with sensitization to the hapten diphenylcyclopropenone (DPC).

The CDR3 loop reads CASRAGTIGEQYF. The CDR3 bases are TGTGCCAGCAGGGCCGGGACTATAGGGGAGCAGTACTTC. This chain connects TRBV12-3 or TRBV12-4 to TRBJ2-7, with TRBD2 matching over 7 bases. This CDR3 contains 13 residues. Trimming at V came to 6 bases and at J to 7 bases, leaving 9 bases not matched to a gene.